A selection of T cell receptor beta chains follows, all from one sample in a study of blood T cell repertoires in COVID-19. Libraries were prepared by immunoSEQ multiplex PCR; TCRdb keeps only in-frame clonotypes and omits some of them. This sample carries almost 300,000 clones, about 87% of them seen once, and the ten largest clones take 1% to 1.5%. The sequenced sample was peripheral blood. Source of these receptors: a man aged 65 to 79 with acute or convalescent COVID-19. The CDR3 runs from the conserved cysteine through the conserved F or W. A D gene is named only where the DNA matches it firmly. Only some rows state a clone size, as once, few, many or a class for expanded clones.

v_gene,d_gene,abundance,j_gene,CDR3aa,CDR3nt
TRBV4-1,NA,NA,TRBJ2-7,CASSQETGTGNEQYF,TGCGCCAGCAGCCAGGAGACAGGAACCGGCAACGAGCAGTACTTC
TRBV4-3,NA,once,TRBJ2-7,CASSQGGGSYEQYF,TGCGCCAGCAGCCAAGGAGGGGGATCGTACGAGCAGTACTTC
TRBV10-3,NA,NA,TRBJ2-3,CAISDTSTDTQYF,TGTGCCATCAGTGACACTAGCACAGATACGCAGTATTTT
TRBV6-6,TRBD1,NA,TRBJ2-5,CASSPGQGQETQYF,TGTGCCAGCAGTCCGGGACAGGGCCAAGAGACCCAGTACTTC
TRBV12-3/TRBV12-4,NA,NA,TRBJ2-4,CASGVNIQYF,TGTGCCAGCGGAGTAAACATTCAGTACTTC
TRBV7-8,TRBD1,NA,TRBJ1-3,CASSLGATGSGNTIYF,TGTGCCAGCAGCTTAGGGGCGACAGGGTCTGGAAACACCATATATTTT
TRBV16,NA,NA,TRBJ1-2,CASSQSGAAGYTF,TGTGCCAGCAGCCAATCAGGGGCGGCTGGCTACACCTTC
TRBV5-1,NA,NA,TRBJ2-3,CASSFSFFTDTQYF,TGCGCCAGCAGCTTTTCGTTTTTCACAGATACGCAGTATTTT
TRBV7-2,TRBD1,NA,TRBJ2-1,CASSLVPWQGDNEQFF,TGTGCCAGCAGCTTAGTACCTTGGCAGGGGGACAATGAGCAGTTCTTC
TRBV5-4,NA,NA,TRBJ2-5,CASSFGAGGFQETQYF,TGTGCCAGCAGCTTTGGGGCAGGGGGGTTCCAAGAGACCCAGTACTTC
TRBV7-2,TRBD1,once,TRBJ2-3,CASSFDRVRADTQYF,TGTGCCAGCAGCTTTGACAGGGTCAGGGCAGATACGCAGTATTTT
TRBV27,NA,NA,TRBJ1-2,CASSPSAGVRRYTF,TGTGCCAGCAGTCCATCGGCAGGGGTAAGGCGCTACACCTTC
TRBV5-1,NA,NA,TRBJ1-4,CASSLDGGNGEKLFF,TGCGCCAGCAGCTTGGACGGAGGTAATGGTGAAAAACTGTTTTTT
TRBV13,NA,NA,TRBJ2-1,CASSLGRVDPRLYNEQFF,TGTGCCAGCAGCTTAGGGAGGGTAGACCCCCGACTTTACAATGAGCAGTTCTTC